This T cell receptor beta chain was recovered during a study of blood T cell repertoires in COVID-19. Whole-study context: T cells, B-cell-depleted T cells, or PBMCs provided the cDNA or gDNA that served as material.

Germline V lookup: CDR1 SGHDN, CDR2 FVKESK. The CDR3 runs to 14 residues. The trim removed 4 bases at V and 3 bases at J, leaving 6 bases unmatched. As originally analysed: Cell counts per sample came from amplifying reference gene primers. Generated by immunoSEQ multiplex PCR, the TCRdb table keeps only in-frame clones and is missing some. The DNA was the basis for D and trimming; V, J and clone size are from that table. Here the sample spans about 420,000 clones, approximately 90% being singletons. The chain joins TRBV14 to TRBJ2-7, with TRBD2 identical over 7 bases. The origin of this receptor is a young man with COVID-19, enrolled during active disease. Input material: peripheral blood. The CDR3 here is CASSRGLGVYEQYF. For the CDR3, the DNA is TGTGCCAGCAGCCGAGGACTAGGGGTCTACGAGCAGTACTTC.